This T cell receptor beta chain was identified in a study of response to subunit inactivated influenza vaccine. Notes on the study in general: Authors suggested each seasonal influenza vaccination recruits few new T cells.

TCRdb redid the calling of the RT-PCR reads with MiXCR, one entry per CDR3 protein. The sample carries under 850,000 distinct CDR3 sequences, 18% recorded once. Of note for this clonotype: Its antigen is unknown.

The sample was PBMCs from blood, taken around 5 days after vaccination. This receptor was obtained from a man between 45 and 60 years old who received an inactivated influenza vaccine.

This chain's CDR3 is CATSGTVDGYTF. The CDR3 DNA sequence: TGTGCCACCTCAGGGACGGTCGATGGCTACACCTTC. J is TRBJ1-2 and V is TRBV6-5; D might be TRBD1 (5 bases). This CDR3 comprises 12 residues. CDR1 and CDR2 (germline): MNHEY, SVGAGI. The ends were cut back, 10 bases at V and 6 bases at J, with 15 bases in the middle.